A selection of T cell receptor beta chains follows, all from one sample in a study of control samples from healthy donors and cancer patients. The repertoire was sequenced with immunoSEQ multiplex PCR; TCRdb's copy has only in-frame clones and lacks some. The sample has around 110,000 clones, 88% seen once. The sequenced sample was blood. These receptors were obtained from a woman aged 70-85 years in good health. Both conserved end residues are part of each CDR3. D genes are given only for firm matches. A clone size is listed for some rows: how often the clone was seen (once, few, many), or a class if it is expanded.

V,D,J,size,DNA,CDR3
TRBV2,-,TRBJ1-5,-,TGTGCCAGCAGTGGGGCAGTTAGCCAGCCCCAGCATTTT,CASSGAVSQPQHF
TRBV7-9,TRBD1,TRBJ1-6,-,TGTGCCAGCAGCTCGGGGACAGGGGGTTCACCCCTCCACTTT,CASSSGTGGSPLHF
TRBV29-1,-,TRBJ2-3,-,TGCAGCGTTGACGGGAACACAGATACGCAGTATTTT,CSVDGNTDTQYF
TRBV6-5,-,TRBJ1-2,-,TGTGCCAGCAGACTGCGGACGGGAGGCCCCTATGGCTACACCTTC,CASRLRTGGPYGYTF
TRBV11-2,-,TRBJ2-2,-,TGTGCCAGCAGTTATGGACGGGCGGGGAACACCGGGGAGCTGTTTTTT,CASSYGRAGNTGELFF
TRBV15,TRBD1,TRBJ1-3,-,TGTGCCACCAGCAGACCCCATACAGGGGGACCCTCTGGAAACACCATATATTTT,CATSRPHTGGPSGNTIYF
TRBV2,TRBD1,TRBJ1-2,-,TGTGCCAGCAGTGTCGGACAGGGACGGGGCTACACCTTC,CASSVGQGRGYTF
TRBV4-1,-,TRBJ1-5,-,TGCGCCAGCAGCCAAGGGGTCCGAATCGGCAATCAGCCCCAGCATTTT,CASSQGVRIGNQPQHF
TRBV6-5,-,TRBJ2-1,-,TGTGCCAGCACGGCACCATACAATGAGCAGTTCTTC,CASTAPYNEQFF
TRBV29-1,TRBD1,TRBJ1-4,-,TGCAGCGCGGGACAGGGGATCGGTGAAAAACTGTTTTTT,CSAGQGIGEKLFF
TRBV4-2,-,TRBJ1-4,-,TGTGCCAGCAGCCAAGATAGCTGGGGTTACGAAAAACTGTTTTTT,CASSQDSWGYEKLFF
TRBV6-5,TRBD1,TRBJ1-1,-,TGTGCCAGCAGGACAGGGGAGGTCACTGAAGCTTTCTTT,CASRTGEVTEAFF
TRBV4-1,TRBD2,TRBJ2-1,-,TGCGCCAGCAGCCAAATTAGCGGGGATGAGCAGTTCTTC,CASSQISGDEQFF
TRBV11-2,TRBD1,TRBJ1-6,-,TGTGCCAGCAAATGGGACAGCTCCTATAATTCACCCCTCCACTTT,CASKWDSSYNSPLHF
TRBV10-1,-,TRBJ2-2,-,TGCGCCAGCAGTGACCCCGGCAGGGGGGACACCGGGGAGCTGTTTTTT,CASSDPGRGDTGELFF
TRBV10-2,TRBD2,TRBJ2-1,-,TGCGCCAGCAGTGCCCTAGCGGGGCTCCATGAGCAGTTCTTC,CASSALAGLHEQFF
TRBV2,-,TRBJ2-5,-,TGTGCCAGCAGTTCGGACAGGCTTAGCGGGGAGACCCAGTACTTC,CASSSDRLSGETQYF
TRBV27,TRBD1,TRBJ1-6,-,TGTGCCAGCAGTTCCCGCCGGAGGACAGGGGATGGTAATTCACCCCTCCACTTT,CASSSRRRTGDGNSPLHF
TRBV3-1/TRBV3-2,-,TRBJ1-5,-,TGTGCCAGCAGCCAGGGGGGACGCAATCAGCCCCAGCATTTT,CASSQGGRNQPQHF
TRBV5-4,-,TRBJ1-2,-,TGTGCCAGCAGCTCCCGGGGGGTGGGCTACACCTTC,CASSSRGVGYTF
TRBV9,-,TRBJ2-2,-,TGTGCCAGCAGCGTAAACTCAGATGTTACCACCGGGGAGCTGTTTTTT,CASSVNSDVTTGELFF
TRBV10-3,TRBD1,TRBJ2-2,-,TGTGCCATCAGCGACCGGGACAGGGGCGGCACCGGGGAGCTGTTTTTT,CAISDRDRGGTGELFF
TRBV4-1,-,TRBJ2-5,-,TGCGCCAGCAGCCAGGAGTTCGGCACCCAGTACTTC,CASSQEFGTQYF
TRBV15,-,TRBJ2-3,-,TGTGCCACCAGCAGAGTTCCTAGCGTCACAGATACGCAGTATTTT,CATSRVPSVTDTQYF
TRBV27,-,TRBJ1-1,-,TGTGCCACCCGGAGCCGTATGGGGATCGGTTCTTTCTTT,CATRSRMGIGSFF
TRBV19,TRBD1,TRBJ1-3,-,TGTGCCAGTAGTATCGGACAGGGTGCAAACACCATATATTTT,CASSIGQGANTIYF
TRBV12-3/TRBV12-4,-,TRBJ1-5,-,TGTGCCAGCAGCGGACGCGGCAATCAGCCCCAGCATTTT,CASSGRGNQPQHF
TRBV29-1,-,TRBJ1-2,-,TGCAGCGTTGCGGCAGGGATTTGGAGCTACACCTTC,CSVAAGIWSYTF
TRBV24-1,-,TRBJ2-2,-,TGTGCCACCAGTGCCTTCGCGGGGGAGCTGTTTTTT,CATSAFAGELFF
TRBV5-1,-,TRBJ1-1,-,TGCGCCAGCAGCTTGGAGGGGGTAGTAGCTTTCTTT,CASSLEGVVAFF
TRBV19,TRBD1,TRBJ1-1,-,TGTGCCAGTCGACAGGGGACCGCCGGGAACACTGAAGCTTTCTTT,CASRQGTAGNTEAFF
TRBV4-2,-,TRBJ2-1,-,TGTGCCAGCAGCCAAGATCTGGGAGCCCCGAGCGACTACAATGAGCAGTTCTTC,CASSQDLGAPSDYNEQFF
TRBV4-2,-,TRBJ1-4,-,TGTGCCAGCAGCCAAGATCTCGGAGAAAATGAAAAACTGTTTTTT,CASSQDLGENEKLFF
TRBV7-9,-,TRBJ1-5,once,TGTGCCAGCAGCTTAGTGGAACAGCCCCAGCATTTT,CASSLVEQPQHF
TRBV9,TRBD1,TRBJ1-3,-,TGTGCCAGCAGCGTAGCCGGGGACAGCTCTGGAAACACCATATATTTT,CASSVAGDSSGNTIYF
TRBV23-1,-,TRBJ1-6,-,TGCGCCAGCAGTCCCCTTTGGGGCGCTCGAACCTCCTATAATTCACCCCTCCACTTT,CASSPLWGARTSYNSPLHF
TRBV5-1,TRBD2,TRBJ2-7,-,TGCGCCAGCAGCTTGGGCCTGGGACTAGCTTCGTACGAGCAGTACTTC,CASSLGLGLASYEQYF
TRBV7-6,TRBD2,TRBJ2-1,-,TGTGCCAGCACCCCCTCCGCCGGGGGGTACAATGAGCAGTTCTTC,CASTPSAGGYNEQFF
TRBV5-6,TRBD1,TRBJ1-2,-,TGTGCCAGCAGCTTGGGACAGGGTATCGGTGGCTACACCTTC,CASSLGQGIGGYTF
TRBV21-1,-,TRBJ2-5,-,TGTGCCAGCAGCAAACGACTAGCGGGTAAGAAGAGGGCCCAGTACTTC,CASSKRLAGKKRAQYF
TRBV4-3,-,TRBJ2-6,-,TGCGCCAGCAGCCAAGATCGGGCGAGCTCTGGGGCCAACGTCCTGACTTTC,CASSQDRASSGANVLTF
TRBV18,-,TRBJ1-5,-,TGTGCCAGCTCATTCTCCCAGGGGATGGATCAGCCCCAGCATTTT,CASSFSQGMDQPQHF
TRBV5-1,-,TRBJ1-5,-,TGCGCCAGCAGCCAGGACACAAATCAGCCCCAGCATTTT,CASSQDTNQPQHF
TRBV19,-,TRBJ1-5,-,TGTGCCAGTTGCGACAGAGCCATGGGGCAGCCCCAGCATTTT,CASCDRAMGQPQHF
TRBV11-2,TRBD2,TRBJ2-7,-,TGTGCCAGCAGCTGGGAGGGAGGCGAGCAGTACTTC,CASSWEGGEQYF
TRBV9,-,TRBJ1-1,-,TGTGCCAGCAGCGTAGAAGCCCACGGAGAAGCTTTCTTT,CASSVEAHGEAFF
TRBV10-3,-,TRBJ2-1,-,TGTGCCATCAGCAAAGCGGACTCTACCACGTTCTTC,CAISKADSTTFF
TRBV6-5,TRBD1,TRBJ1-3,-,TGTGCCAGCAGTCATGACAGGGGGCCTGGAAACACCATATATTTT,CASSHDRGPGNTIYF
TRBV6-5,-,TRBJ1-3,-,TGTGCCAGCAGTTTTCGGGGCTCTGGAAACACCATATATTTT,CASSFRGSGNTIYF
TRBV11-2,-,TRBJ2-1,-,TGTGCCAGCAGCTTAGTCGCCCTGAGCTCCTACAATGAGCAGTTCTTC,CASSLVALSSYNEQFF
TRBV11-2,-,TRBJ2-5,-,TGTGCCAGCAGCATTCAAGAGACCCAGTACTTC,CASSIQETQYF
TRBV7-8,-,TRBJ2-5,-,TGTGCCAGCAGCTTAGTAGTGGAGACCCAGTACTTC,CASSLVVETQYF
TRBV7-9,-,TRBJ2-7,-,TGTGCCAGCAGCGGAACCGGGACCCGAAGCTCCTACGAGCAGTACTTC,CASSGTGTRSSYEQYF
TRBV11-2,-,TRBJ1-3,-,TGTGCCAGCAGCCCAGCGCGAAACACCATATATTTT,CASSPARNTIYF
TRBV21-1,-,TRBJ2-5,-,TGTGCCAGCAGCACCCCCCTGGGACAGCGGGGCGTAGAGACCCAGTACTTC,CASSTPLGQRGVETQYF
TRBV20-1,TRBD1,TRBJ1-4,once,TGCAGTGCTAGTAAACAGGGGGCTCGAAAACTGTTTTTT,CSASKQGARKLFF
TRBV6-2/TRBV6-3,TRBD1,TRBJ2-5,-,TGTGCCAGCAGTTACCGGCGGACAGGGCCCTTCCAAGAGACCCAGTACTTC,CASSYRRTGPFQETQYF